This T cell receptor beta chain comes out of a study of human T cells and chemical hapten exposure. Study-wide findings and caveats: The donor cohort had alopecia, so its immune response may not match that of healthy people.

The germline V gene encodes CDR1 MNHEY and CDR2 SMNVEV (reference sequence). The CDR3 is 15 amino acids. J gave up 2 bases and V 4 bases, and 8 bases lay outside the gene matches. In the original workflow: Just over 95,000 TCRs per sample was the median, with a range of roughly 23,224 to 750,000. TCRdb redid the calling of the RACE reads with MiXCR, one entry per CDR3 protein. The authors' filters were not applied to this entry. The repertoire holds about 71,000 distinct CDR3 sequences, 11% seen once, with roughly 1.5% in the top ten. This clonotype was seen at least ten times. Antigen: not known. The time point is: patch test 3, about 24 weeks after DPC sensitization. Stated treatment: therapeutic diphenylcyclopropenone sensitization with weekly scalp DPC.

The source is a woman aged 50 to 60 with alopecia areata. Some clones in this sample may be carry-over from other donors' samples. The genes are TRBV27 and TRBJ2-7; 7 bases agree with TRBD1. The source was whole blood, collected in connection with sensitization to the hapten diphenylcyclopropenone (DPC). The CDR3 is CASSSAQGNTYEQYF. CDR3 in DNA: TGTGCCAGCAGTTCCGCACAGGGGAATACCTACGAGCAGTACTTC.